The TCR beta chain described here comes from a study of technical replicates of blood from a few donors. Trimming stripped 4 bases from V and 0 bases from J, with 15 bases between. This CDR3 has 16 amino acids. Per the germline V gene, CDR1 is MGHDK and CDR2 is SYGVNS. Sequencing used immunoSEQ multiplex PCR; TCRdb keeps in-frame clones, though not all of them. The top ten hold 0.34% of the sample, which has 87,000 or so clones, 95% seen once. The receptor's source is a human donor in good health. The gene calls are TRBV25-1 and TRBJ1-2; possible D gene TRBD1, 5 bases. Sequencing was carried out using T cells isolated from PBMCs. DNA for the CDR3: TGTGCCAGCAGTGGCTTTCAGGGTACCGCTAACTATGGCTACACCTTC. This sequence encodes CASSGFQGTANYGYTF.